The 26 T cell receptor beta chains reported below all come from one sample, sequenced in a study of graft-versus-host responses after intestinal transplantation. Their specific antigens are unknown. Generated by immunoSEQ multiplex PCR, the TCRdb table keeps only in-frame clones and is missing some. The sample carries under 150,000 clones, 85% to 95% recorded once. The source was unstimulated CD8+ T cells sorted from spleen or lymph node cells, collected before intestinal transplant. The source is a human donor who received an intestinal transplant.

The V gene is TRBV28, the J gene TRBJ2-4; D is unclear. Trimming stripped 6 bases from V and 0 bases from J, with 15 bases between. The CDR3 is made up of 16 amino acids. Germline lookup yields CDR1 MDHEN and CDR2 SYDVKM. CDR3 sequence (DNA): TGTGCCAGCAGCCTCCAAAATTTAACAGCCAAAAACATTCAGTACTTC. It encodes CASSLQNLTAKNIQYF.

The V and J genes are TRBV28 and TRBJ2-1; the D gene is possibly TRBD2 (8 bases). The germline CDR1 and CDR2 sequences are MDHEN and SYDVKM. The CDR3 spans 17 residues. Trimming shortened V by 8 bases and J by 6 bases, and 26 bases separated the two germline ends. The CDR3 DNA is TGTGCCAGCCTACCCCTTGAGGGGGCGGGAGGTGTCAATGAGCAGTTCTTC. The encoded protein is CASLPLEGAGGVNEQFF.

This clone was seen only once. Within the sample, other DNA sequences also encode this same CDR3. This sequence joins TRBV4-1 and TRBJ1-2; possibly TRBD1 for D (5 bases). V lost 1 base, J lost 5 bases, and 17 bases lay in between. The CDR3 has 16 residues. Germline values: CDR1 MGHRA, CDR2 YSYEKL. The CDR3 region is CASSQGGTRLGYGYTF. In DNA, the CDR3 is TGCGCCAGCAGCCAAGGGGGCACTAGGCTAGGGTATGGCTACACCTTC.

The CDR3 DNA is TGTGCCAGTAGTATAGGAGGAGAGCAGTACTTC. This translates into CASSIGGEQYF. The chain couples TRBV19 to TRBJ2-7; no reliable D call. CDR3 length equals 11 residues. Germline V lookup: CDR1 LNHDA, CDR2 SQIVND (reference sequence). V was shortened by 1 base and J by 7 bases, with 5 bases between the two germline ends.

This rearrangement joins TRBV6-5 to TRBJ2-1; TRBD1 might be the D (5 bases). The V gene's germline CDR1 is MNHEY and CDR2 SVGAGI. CDR3 length: 13 amino acids. Trimming cost V 4 bases and J 5 bases, with 9 bases left between them. CDR3 residues: CASSFTGNNEQFF. Written as DNA, the CDR3 is TGTGCCAGCAGTTTTACAGGTAACAATGAGCAGTTCTTC.

CDR3 sequence (DNA): TGCGCCAGCAGCCCGGGACAGGGCGGCGAGCAGTACTTC. Its translation: CASSPGQGGEQYF. The chain employs TRBV5-1 and TRBJ2-7; 9 nucleotides align to TRBD1. The CDR3 spans 13 residues. Losses at the gene ends were 4 bases for V and 6 bases for J; bases not matched to a gene: 5. Germline V CDR1 and CDR2: SGHRS, YFSETQ.

The chain recombines TRBV30 with TRBJ1-2; 7 bases match TRBD1. CDR3 length equals 13 residues. Germline V gene data show CDR1 as GTSNPN and CDR2 as SVGIG (reference sequence). The V segment lost 3 bases and the J segment 2 bases; nucleotides outside the gene matches: 3. CDR3: CAWRETGNYGYTF. The CDR3 DNA follows: TGTGCCTGGAGGGAGACAGGGAACTATGGCTACACCTTC.

This clone appeared a single time. V usage is TRBV10-3 and J usage is TRBJ2-7; D gene unclear. Germline V lookup: CDR1 ENHRY, CDR2 SYGVKD. Trimming stripped 7 bases from V and 6 bases from J, with 10 bases between. The CDR3 runs 11 residues. CDR3 in amino acids: CAIKVATEQYF. Written as DNA, the CDR3 is TGTGCCATCAAGGTCGCGACCGAGCAGTACTTC.

V gene TRBV14 combines with J gene TRBJ1-2, with a weak D call TRBD1 (5 bases). From germline, CDR1 is SGHDN and CDR2 FVKESK. V gave up 1 base and J gave up 4 bases, with 13 bases separating them. The CDR3 is 15 residues long. In DNA, the CDR3 is TGTGCCAGCAGCCAAGGGTCCCCGGGGGGCTATGGCTACACCTTC. Residues: CASSQGSPGGYGYTF.

The chain's CDR3 is CASSEDSGPLHYGYTF. The DNA of the CDR3 is TGTGCCAGCAGTGAAGACAGTGGCCCCTTACACTATGGCTACACCTTC. This chain links TRBV2 with TRBJ1-2; D ambiguous. V lost 1 base to trimming and J lost 3 bases, with 15 bases between them. This CDR3 has 16 residues. Germline V gene lookup returns CDR1 SNHLY and CDR2 FYNNEI.

V and J are TRBV18 and TRBJ2-1; D is uncertain. CDR1 and CDR2 (germline): KGHSH, LQKENI. With 9 bases removed from V and 5 bases from J, the gap between germline ends came to 23 bases. This CDR3 comprises 16 residues. As DNA, the CDR3 is TGTGCCAGTAAAAAGTGGGAAAACCCGATCAACAATGAGCAGTTCTTC. Its protein product is CASKKWENPINNEQFF.

The chain combines TRBV6-4 with TRBJ1-1; the match to TRBD1 covers 8 bases. CDR3 length: 16 residues. Germline CDR1 and CDR2: MRHNA and SNTAGT. The J segment lost 5 bases and the V segment lost 1 base, leaving 9 bases of the junction unmatched. The DNA of the CDR3 is TGTGCCAGCAGTGACTGGGGCCCAGGGGGCACGACTGAAGCTTTCTTT. This translates into CASSDWGPGGTTEAFF.

The chain combines TRBV19 with TRBJ2-7, with TRBD2 identical over 9 bases. CDR3 length equals 16 residues. Per germline, CDR1 LNHDA and CDR2 SQIVND (reference sequence). Germline trimming cut 5 bases from V and 2 bases from J; bases unmatched to any gene: 10. The DNA for the CDR3 is TGTGCCAGTAGTCCCTCCCGGCTAGCGGGAACCTACGAGCAGTACTTC. Protein product: CASSPSRLAGTYEQYF.

The chain links TRBV27 to TRBJ2-7, with D perhaps TRBD2 (6 bases). CDR1 is MNHEY and CDR2 is SMNVEV in the germline V gene (reference sequence). V was clipped by 5 bases and J by 3 bases, with 11 bases between them. This CDR3 has 13 residues. The CDR3 loop is CASSLRTNYEQYF. The DNA for the CDR3 is TGTGCCAGCAGTCTACGGACTAACTACGAGCAGTACTTC.

Remarks on this clone: Distinct nucleotide sequences in the sample also encode this CDR3. The genes are TRBV25-1 and TRBJ2-5; 8 bases map to TRBD2. V was pared by 6 bases and J by 5 bases, with 8 bases of the junction left unmatched. Germline V CDR1 and CDR2: MGHDK, SYGVNS. The CDR3 extends over 14 amino acids. The CDR3 loop reads CASSGGGSMETQYF. CDR3 DNA sequence: TGTGCCAGCAGCGGGGGGGGGAGTATGGAGACCCAGTACTTC.

The chain joins TRBV4-3 to TRBJ1-5; D is unclear. Germline V lookup: CDR1 LGHNA, CDR2 YSLEER. The CDR3 loop spans 17 amino acids. The V end lost 1 base, the J end lost 0 bases, and 13 bases lay between the germline ends. The CDR3 region has the DNA TGCGCCAGCAGCCAAGCCCGTACAGAATATAGCAATCAGCCCCAGCATTTT. Translating gives CASSQARTEYSNQPQHF.

V usage is TRBV9 and J usage is TRBJ2-7; 7 bases line up with TRBD2. Germline V CDR1 and CDR2: SGDLS, YYNGEE. This CDR3 contains 16 residues. V lost 0 bases, J lost 0 bases, and 6 bases stayed unmatched. The CDR3 is CASSVGSGSRSYEQYF. The CDR3 nucleotides are TGTGCCAGCAGCGTAGGTAGCGGGTCCCGCTCCTACGAGCAGTACTTC.

A remark on this clone: The junction differs from germline at one of its ends, possibly a read error. The rearrangement uses TRBV7-7 and TRBJ2-7; D is perhaps TRBD2 (6 bases). Germline values: CDR1 SSHAT, CDR2 FNYEAQ (reference sequence). This CDR3 contains 15 residues. In DNA form, the CDR3 reads TGTGCTAGCAGCTTAGTGGGGGGAGAAAAGGACGAGCAGTACTTC. Its protein is CASSLVGGEKDEQYF.

The chain combines TRBV9 with TRBJ2-7, with D perhaps assigned TRBD1 or TRBD2 (5 bases each). There are 16 residues in the CDR3. Germline values: CDR1 SGDLS, CDR2 YYNGEE. The ends were cut back, 3 bases at V and 6 bases at J, with 22 bases in the middle. The CDR3 reads CASSGRSKGPSGEQYF. The CDR3 DNA is TGTGCCAGCAGCGGGAGGTCGAAGGGACCTTCTGGCGAGCAGTACTTC. Using reference TRBV9 and TRBJ2-7 for the parts outside the CDR3, the full variable domain is DSGVTQTPKHLITATGQRVTLRCSPRSGDLSVYWYQQSLDQGLQFLIQYYNGEERAKGNILERFSAQQFPDLHSELNLSSLELGDSALYFCASSGRSKGPSGEQYFGPGTRLTVT.

V usage is TRBV9 and J usage is TRBJ2-3; D remains unclear. CDR1 and CDR2 from the germline V gene are SGDLS and YYNGEE. The CDR3 loop spans 16 amino acids. Trimming pared 0 bases from V and 4 bases from J, leaving 15 bases between. The DNA for the CDR3 is TGTGCCAGCAGCGTAGAGGGCCAAATAAGGTCAGATACGCAGTATTTT. This translates into CASSVEGQIRSDTQYF.

The chain combines TRBV6-1 with TRBJ1-1; D possibly corresponds to TRBD1 (5 bases). Trimming pared 1 base from V and 7 bases from J, leaving 13 bases between. Germline V gene data show CDR1 as MNHNS and CDR2 as SASEGT. This CDR3 is 14 amino acids long. Written as DNA, the CDR3 is TGTGCCAGCAGTGAAGGTAGGGGATTGGGTGAAGCTTTCTTT. This codes for CASSEGRGLGEAFF.

The J gene is TRBJ2-1, the V gene TRBV27; 8 bases are a match to TRBD1. This CDR3 comprises 14 residues. The germline CDR1 and CDR2 sequences are MNHEY and SMNVEV (reference sequence). Losses at the gene ends were 4 bases for V and 10 bases for J; bases not matched to a gene: 9. The CDR3 coding sequence is TGTGCCAGCAGTTCCCGGGCAGGGGGCTTCGAGCAGTTCTTC. This gives the protein CASSSRAGGFEQFF.

The chain carries TRBV18 and TRBJ2-3; no firm D call. The CDR3 contains 13 residues. Germline loops: CDR1 KGHSH, CDR2 LQKENI. With 5 bases removed from V and 0 bases from J, the gap between germline ends came to 6 bases. This CDR3 is CASSTPSTDTQYF. DNA of the CDR3: TGTGCCAGCTCAACCCCTAGCACAGATACGCAGTATTTT.

This clone was seen more than once but under ten times. The rearrangement links TRBV6-5 to TRBJ2-1, with 16 bases fitting TRBD2. Germline V gene sequence: CDR1 MNHEY, CDR2 SVGAGI. The CDR3 loop spans 15 amino acids. V shed 4 bases and J 7 bases; nucleotides not matched to a gene: 1. CDR3 in DNA: TGTGCCAGCAGTTGGGGACTAGCGGGGGGGAATGAGCAGTTCTTC. Protein sequence: CASSWGLAGGNEQFF.

The chain has TRBV10-3 and TRBJ2-3; 7 bases align to TRBD2. The CDR3 consists of 12 residues. The J segment lost 7 bases and the V segment lost 8 bases, leaving 6 bases of the junction unmatched. Germline V gene lookup returns CDR1 ENHRY and CDR2 SYGVKD. DNA for the CDR3: TGTGCCATCCTAGCGGACCAGAATACGCAGTATTTT. Its protein is CAILADQNTQYF.

The chain couples TRBV7-9 to TRBJ2-3; D is unclear. The germline CDR1 and CDR2 sequences are SEHNR and FQNEAQ (reference sequence). This CDR3 is 14 amino acids long. Trimming pared 4 bases from V and 4 bases from J, leaving 12 bases between. CDR3 DNA sequence: TGTGCCAGCAGCTCCTGGGCGGACGCAGATACGCAGTATTTT. Translated: CASSSWADADTQYF.